Listed below are T cell receptor beta chains from one sample, sequenced in a study of blood T cell repertoires in COVID-19. TCRdb's copy holds only in-frame clones and misses some; the assay was immunoSEQ multiplex PCR. Among tens of thousands of clones, roughly 84% were seen once, and the ten largest hold about 4.5%. Sequencing was carried out using peripheral blood. Source of these receptors: a man aged 50-60 years with active COVID-19. Each CDR3 is given with its conserved first and last residue. A D gene is named only where the DNA matches it firmly. Only some rows state a clone size, as once, few, many or a class for expanded clones.

clone size: NA; D gene: NA; V gene: TRBV18; J gene: TRBJ2-7; CDR3 protein: CASSRSRGAMSYEQYF; CDR3 DNA: TGTGCCAGCTCACGCTCACGGGGGGCCATGTCCTACGAGCAGTACTTC
clone size: few; D gene: NA; V gene: TRBV7-2; J gene: TRBJ1-6; CDR3 protein: CASSPRPGGGAPLHF; CDR3 DNA: TGTGCCAGCAGCCCTAGGCCGGGGGGGGGAGCCCCCCTCCACTTT
clone size: NA; D gene: NA; V gene: TRBV6-5; J gene: TRBJ1-2; CDR3 protein: CASRLGLVYGYTF; CDR3 DNA: TGTGCCAGCCGGCTGGGACTCGTCTATGGCTACACCTTC
clone size: NA; D gene: NA; V gene: TRBV7-9; J gene: TRBJ1-4; CDR3 protein: CASSPGEGGLKLFF; CDR3 DNA: TGTGCCAGCAGCCCCGGGGAAGGGGGTCTAAAACTGTTTTTT
clone size: NA; D gene: NA; V gene: TRBV18; J gene: TRBJ2-5; CDR3 protein: CASSPPSGQETQYF; CDR3 DNA: TGTGCCAGCTCACCCCCTTCGGGGCAAGAGACCCAGTACTTC
clone size: NA; D gene: TRBD1; V gene: TRBV5-6; J gene: TRBJ1-2; CDR3 protein: CASSSVTGRYTF; CDR3 DNA: TGTGCCAGCAGCTCCGTGACAGGGAGGTACACCTTC
clone size: NA; D gene: NA; V gene: TRBV7-9; J gene: TRBJ1-2; CDR3 protein: CASSLGGRDNYGYTF; CDR3 DNA: TGTGCCAGCAGCTTAGGTGGCAGGGATAACTATGGCTACACCTTC
clone size: NA; D gene: NA; V gene: TRBV19; J gene: TRBJ1-1; CDR3 protein: CASSPRGEGRGAYTEAFF; CDR3 DNA: TGTGCCAGTAGTCCCCGGGGGGAAGGGAGAGGGGCGTACACTGAAGCTTTCTTT
clone size: once; D gene: NA; V gene: TRBV6-5; J gene: TRBJ2-5; CDR3 protein: CASSYSTFEKETQYF; CDR3 DNA: TGTGCCAGCAGTTATTCGACATTCGAAAAAGAGACCCAGTACTTC
clone size: NA; D gene: NA; V gene: TRBV28; J gene: TRBJ2-7; CDR3 protein: CASSLILEDGQYF; CDR3 DNA: TGTGCCAGCAGTTTAATTTTGGAGGACGGGCAGTACTTC
clone size: NA; D gene: NA; V gene: TRBV6-6; J gene: TRBJ1-5; CDR3 protein: CASRGDRSVSNQPQHF; CDR3 DNA: TGTGCCAGCAGGGGCGACAGGTCCGTTAGCAATCAGCCCCAGCATTTT
clone size: NA; D gene: NA; V gene: TRBV2; J gene: TRBJ1-3; CDR3 protein: CASNRELVGNTIYF; CDR3 DNA: TGTGCCAGCAACAGGGAGCTGGTAGGAAACACCATATATTTT
clone size: NA; D gene: NA; V gene: TRBV18; J gene: TRBJ1-5; CDR3 protein: CASSVQDSNQPQHF; CDR3 DNA: TGTGCCAGCTCGGTACAGGATAGCAATCAGCCCCAGCATTTT
clone size: NA; D gene: NA; V gene: TRBV5-6; J gene: TRBJ1-1; CDR3 protein: CASSFTGLNTEAFF; CDR3 DNA: TGTGCCAGCAGCTTTACAGGGTTGAACACTGAAGCTTTCTTT
clone size: NA; D gene: TRBD1; V gene: TRBV6-5; J gene: TRBJ1-2; CDR3 protein: CASTGQGRGNYGYTF; CDR3 DNA: TGTGCCAGCACCGGACAGGGGAGGGGGAACTATGGCTACACCTTC
clone size: NA; D gene: NA; V gene: TRBV5-8; J gene: TRBJ2-7; CDR3 protein: CASSAQAPEQYF; CDR3 DNA: TGTGCCAGCAGCGCACAGGCTCCCGAGCAGTACTTC
clone size: once; D gene: NA; V gene: TRBV5-5; J gene: TRBJ2-7; CDR3 protein: CASSLGSSIFFYEQYF; CDR3 DNA: TGTGCCAGCAGCTTGGGGAGTTCCATATTTTTCTACGAGCAGTACTTC
clone size: NA; D gene: TRBD2; V gene: TRBV13; J gene: TRBJ2-1; CDR3 protein: CASSLGSGGMNEQFF; CDR3 DNA: TGTGCCAGCAGCTTAGGTAGCGGGGGAATGAATGAGCAGTTCTTC
clone size: NA; D gene: NA; V gene: TRBV4-3; J gene: TRBJ1-3; CDR3 protein: CASSQVRGTGNTIYF; CDR3 DNA: TGCGCCAGCAGCCAAGTGCGCGGGACTGGAAACACCATATATTTT
clone size: NA; D gene: TRBD1; V gene: TRBV2; J gene: TRBJ1-1; CDR3 protein: CASRGDSSPEAFF; CDR3 DNA: TGTGCCAGCAGGGGGGACAGCTCCCCAGAAGCTTTCTTT
clone size: NA; D gene: TRBD1; V gene: TRBV5-4; J gene: TRBJ2-7; CDR3 protein: CASSPGTGVTHEQYF; CDR3 DNA: TGTGCCAGCAGTCCCGGGACAGGGGTCACCCACGAGCAGTACTTC
clone size: NA; D gene: TRBD1; V gene: TRBV5-1; J gene: TRBJ1-2; CDR3 protein: CASSRTGGDNYGYTF; CDR3 DNA: TGCGCCAGCAGCCGGACAGGGGGTGATAACTATGGCTACACCTTC
clone size: NA; D gene: NA; V gene: TRBV5-8; J gene: TRBJ2-3; CDR3 protein: CASSLGQITTDTQYF; CDR3 DNA: TGTGCCAGCAGCTTGGGACAGATTACCACAGATACGCAGTATTTT
clone size: few; D gene: NA; V gene: TRBV15; J gene: TRBJ1-6; CDR3 protein: CATSRDQGASPLHF; CDR3 DNA: TGTGCCACCAGCAGAGATCAGGGCGCTTCACCCCTCCACTTT
clone size: NA; D gene: TRBD2; V gene: TRBV7-8; J gene: TRBJ2-7; CDR3 protein: CASSYRGGAVAEQYF; CDR3 DNA: TGTGCCAGCAGCTACCGGGGGGGGGCTGTAGCCGAGCAGTACTTC
clone size: once; D gene: NA; V gene: TRBV24-1; J gene: TRBJ1-2; CDR3 protein: CATSDPSNYGYTF; CDR3 DNA: TGTGCCACCAGTGACCCCTCCAACTATGGCTACACCTTC
clone size: NA; D gene: NA; V gene: TRBV9; J gene: TRBJ1-2; CDR3 protein: CASSVGRGTVTF; CDR3 DNA: NA
clone size: NA; D gene: NA; V gene: TRBV18; J gene: TRBJ2-4; CDR3 protein: CASSLMGNIQYF; CDR3 DNA: TGTGCCAGCTCACTCATGGGCAACATTCAGTACTTC
clone size: NA; D gene: NA; V gene: TRBV6-7; J gene: TRBJ1-4; CDR3 protein: CASSYSGSPRRNEKLFF; CDR3 DNA: TGTGCCAGCAGTTACTCTGGCAGCCCCAGGAGGAATGAAAAACTGTTTTTT
clone size: NA; D gene: TRBD1; V gene: TRBV4-1; J gene: TRBJ2-7; CDR3 protein: CASSQYRGYEQYF; CDR3 DNA: TGCGCCAGCAGCCAATACAGGGGTTACGAGCAGTACTTC
clone size: once; D gene: NA; V gene: TRBV24-1; J gene: TRBJ2-3; CDR3 protein: CATSDPTSADTQYF; CDR3 DNA: TGTGCCACCAGTGACCCCACGTCAGCAGATACGCAGTATTTT
clone size: NA; D gene: NA; V gene: TRBV5-4; J gene: TRBJ1-1; CDR3 protein: CASSPMAGRGVNTEAFF; CDR3 DNA: TGTGCCAGCAGCCCTATGGCAGGGAGGGGGGTGAACACTGAAGCTTTCTTT
clone size: NA; D gene: NA; V gene: TRBV19; J gene: TRBJ2-1; CDR3 protein: CASSIGQSSYNEQFF; CDR3 DNA: TGTGCCAGTAGTATTGGACAGAGCTCCTACAATGAGCAGTTCTTC
clone size: NA; D gene: TRBD2; V gene: TRBV12-3/TRBV12-4; J gene: TRBJ2-1; CDR3 protein: CATLAYSYNEQFF; CDR3 DNA: TGTGCTACACTAGCGTACTCCTACAATGAGCAGTTCTTC
clone size: once; D gene: NA; V gene: TRBV7-6; J gene: TRBJ2-1; CDR3 protein: CASSLGRGQYNEQFF; CDR3 DNA: TGTGCCAGCAGCTTAGGGCGGGGGCAGTACAATGAGCAGTTCTTC
clone size: few; D gene: NA; V gene: TRBV6-2/TRBV6-3; J gene: TRBJ1-5; CDR3 protein: CASSYSSTDPFNQPQHF; CDR3 DNA: TGTGCCAGCAGTTACTCCTCGACAGATCCTTTCAATCAGCCCCAGCATTTT
clone size: NA; D gene: TRBD1; V gene: TRBV6-6; J gene: TRBJ1-1; CDR3 protein: CASSKTGGKGEAFF; CDR3 DNA: TGTGCCAGCAGCAAGACAGGGGGCAAGGGTGAAGCTTTCTTT
clone size: NA; D gene: TRBD1; V gene: TRBV4-3; J gene: TRBJ1-1; CDR3 protein: CASSQTWTGGLNTEAFF; CDR3 DNA: TGCGCCAGCAGCCAAACTTGGACAGGGGGTCTGAACACTGAAGCTTTCTTT
clone size: few; D gene: TRBD2; V gene: TRBV27; J gene: TRBJ2-5; CDR3 protein: CASSLASGEETQYF; CDR3 DNA: TGTGCCAGCAGTTTGGCTAGCGGGGAAGAGACCCAGTACTTC
clone size: NA; D gene: TRBD2; V gene: TRBV11-1; J gene: TRBJ2-2; CDR3 protein: CASSLRARGGEGELFF; CDR3 DNA: TGTGCCAGCAGCCTCCGAGCACGGGGGGGCGAAGGGGAGCTGTTTTTT
clone size: NA; D gene: NA; V gene: TRBV19; J gene: TRBJ2-7; CDR3 protein: CASTGAGADEQYF; CDR3 DNA: TGTGCCAGTACTGGGGCGGGGGCGGACGAGCAGTACTTC
clone size: NA; D gene: TRBD1; V gene: TRBV11-2; J gene: TRBJ2-7; CDR3 protein: CASSPGQGAYEQYF; CDR3 DNA: TGTGCCAGCAGCCCGGGACAGGGGGCCTACGAGCAGTACTTC
clone size: NA; D gene: NA; V gene: TRBV12-3/TRBV12-4; J gene: TRBJ1-1; CDR3 protein: CASKNTEAFF; CDR3 DNA: TGTGCCAGTAAGAACACTGAAGCTTTCTTT
clone size: NA; D gene: NA; V gene: TRBV27; J gene: TRBJ2-2; CDR3 protein: CASSLAGGAGELFF; CDR3 DNA: TGTGCCAGCAGTTTAGCCGGCGGGGCCGGGGAGCTGTTTTTT
clone size: NA; D gene: NA; V gene: TRBV19; J gene: TRBJ2-4; CDR3 protein: CASSSRGIPGIAKNIQYF; CDR3 DNA: TGTGCCAGTAGTAGCCGGGGAATACCAGGTATAGCCAAAAACATTCAGTACTTC
clone size: few; D gene: NA; V gene: TRBV19; J gene: TRBJ1-3; CDR3 protein: CASSIQGLSGNTIYF; CDR3 DNA: TGTGCCAGTAGTATCCAGGGGCTCTCTGGAAACACCATATATTTT
clone size: NA; D gene: NA; V gene: TRBV6-4; J gene: TRBJ1-5; CDR3 protein: CASSASSYSNQPQHF; CDR3 DNA: TGTGCCAGCAGTGCTTCCAGTTATAGCAATCAGCCCCAGCATTTT
clone size: NA; D gene: NA; V gene: TRBV25-1; J gene: TRBJ1-4; CDR3 protein: CASSAPGATNEKLFF; CDR3 DNA: TGTGCCAGCAGTGCCCCAGGTGCAACTAATGAAAAACTGTTTTTT
clone size: NA; D gene: TRBD2; V gene: TRBV27; J gene: TRBJ2-7; CDR3 protein: CASRVSGGSYEQYF; CDR3 DNA: TGTGCCAGCAGGGTTAGCGGGGGTTCCTACGAGCAGTACTTC
clone size: NA; D gene: TRBD1; V gene: TRBV19; J gene: TRBJ1-2; CDR3 protein: CASSDRGHYGYTF; CDR3 DNA: TGTGCCAGTAGTGACAGGGGGCACTATGGCTACACCTTC